This TCR beta chain originates from a study of cytomegalovirus exposure and HLA in healthy donors. 13 Jbeta primers and 60 Vbeta primers were used for the PCR. Assay used: immunoSEQ multiplex PCR; TCRdb lists only in-frame clones, some missing. Of 90,000 to 130,000 clones in the sample, just over 75% were seen once. There are 14 residues in the CDR3. CDR1 and CDR2 (germline): SGHRS, YFSETQ. Trimming at V came to 1 base and at J to 5 bases, leaving 5 bases not matched to a gene. This clone was observed a handful of times. Sequencing used PBMCs. V usage is TRBV5-1 and J usage is TRBJ2-5, with 7 positions matching TRBD1. The receptor was isolated from a man between 25 and 39 years old in good health and CMV-seropositive. The CDR3 here is CASSLKGARETQYF. The CDR3 DNA follows: TGCGCCAGCAGCTTGAAGGGGGCCCGGGAGACCCAGTACTTC.